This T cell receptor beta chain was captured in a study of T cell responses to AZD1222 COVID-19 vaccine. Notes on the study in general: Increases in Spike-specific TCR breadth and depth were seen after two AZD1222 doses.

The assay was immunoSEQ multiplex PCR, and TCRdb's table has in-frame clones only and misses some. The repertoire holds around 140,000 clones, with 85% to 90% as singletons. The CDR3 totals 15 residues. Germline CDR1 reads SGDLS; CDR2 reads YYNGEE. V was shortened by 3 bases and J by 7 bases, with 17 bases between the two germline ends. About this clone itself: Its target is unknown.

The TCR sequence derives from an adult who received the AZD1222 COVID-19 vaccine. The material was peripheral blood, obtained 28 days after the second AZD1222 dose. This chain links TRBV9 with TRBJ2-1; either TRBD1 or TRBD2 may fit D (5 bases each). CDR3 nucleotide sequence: TGTGCCAGCAGCGAGGGGACGGGGATTAAGAATGAGCAGTTCTTC. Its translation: CASSEGTGIKNEQFF.